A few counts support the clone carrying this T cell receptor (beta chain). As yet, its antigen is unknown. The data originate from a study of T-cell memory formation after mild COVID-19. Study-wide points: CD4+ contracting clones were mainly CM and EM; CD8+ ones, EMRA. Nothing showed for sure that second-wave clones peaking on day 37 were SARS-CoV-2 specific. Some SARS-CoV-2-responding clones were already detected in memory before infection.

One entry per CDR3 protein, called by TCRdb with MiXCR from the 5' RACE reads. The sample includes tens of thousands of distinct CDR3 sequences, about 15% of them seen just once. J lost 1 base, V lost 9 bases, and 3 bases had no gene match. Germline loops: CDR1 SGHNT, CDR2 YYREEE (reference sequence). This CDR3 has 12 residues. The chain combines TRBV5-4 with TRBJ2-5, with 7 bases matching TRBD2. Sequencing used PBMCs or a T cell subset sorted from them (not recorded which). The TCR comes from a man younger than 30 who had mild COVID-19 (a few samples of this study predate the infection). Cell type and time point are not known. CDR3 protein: CATSGGQETQYF. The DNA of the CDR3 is TGTGCCACGTCGGGGGGCCAAGAGACCCAGTACTTC.